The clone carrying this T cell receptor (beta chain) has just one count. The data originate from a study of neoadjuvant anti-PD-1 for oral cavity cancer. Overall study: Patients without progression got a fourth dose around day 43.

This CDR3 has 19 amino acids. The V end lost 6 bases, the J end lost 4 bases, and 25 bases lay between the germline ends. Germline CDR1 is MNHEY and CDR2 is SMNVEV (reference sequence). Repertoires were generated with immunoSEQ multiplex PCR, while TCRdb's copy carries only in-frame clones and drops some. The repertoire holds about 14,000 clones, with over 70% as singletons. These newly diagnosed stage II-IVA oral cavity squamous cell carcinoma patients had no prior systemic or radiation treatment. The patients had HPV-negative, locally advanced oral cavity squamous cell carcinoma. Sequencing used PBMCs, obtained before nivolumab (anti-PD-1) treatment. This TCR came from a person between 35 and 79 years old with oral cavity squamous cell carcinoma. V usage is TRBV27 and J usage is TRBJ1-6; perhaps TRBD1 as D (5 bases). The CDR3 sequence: CASRERGWPGRIYNSPLHF. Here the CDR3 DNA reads TGTGCCAGCAGAGAACGTGGTTGGCCAGGGCGAATTTATAATTCACCCCTCCACTTT.